These 12 T cell receptor beta chains originate from one sample sequenced in a study of immune heterogeneity within non-small cell lung tumors. The TCR beta CDR3 region was amplified by multiplex PCR employing 32 V and 13 J primers. MiXCR was run by TCRdb on the multiplex PCR reads, yielding one entry per CDR3 protein. In the table there are 10,000 to 15,000 distinct CDR3 sequences, around a quarter of which are singletons. The template consisted of bulk tumor genomic DNA, with 600 ng used per sample. Multiple widely separated biopsies were taken from each primary tumor at surgery. Those enrolled were patients newly diagnosed with untreated non-small cell lung cancer and undergoing curative surgery. The sequencing input was lung tumor tissue. The receptors derive from a man over 45 with non-small cell lung cancer.

With respect to this clonotype: The junction shows a germline mismatch at one end, possibly a read error. This rearrangement joins TRBV5-1 to TRBJ2-1; a possible D gene is TRBD1 (7 bases). The CDR3 is 15 residues long. The germline gives CDR1 SGHRS, CDR2 YFSETQ. The CDR3 region is CAGSLGGQTYNGQFF. CDR3 nucleotide sequence: TGCGCCGGCAGCTTGGGGGGACAGACCTACAATGGGCAGTTCTTC.

This clonotype turned up a few times. The chain couples TRBV9 to TRBJ2-3, with 10 bases fitting TRBD2. The CDR3 length is 17 residues. The V gene's germline CDR1 is SGDLS and CDR2 YYNGEE. Trimming took 2 bases from V and 3 from J; bases not matched to a gene: 9. The CDR3 DNA sequence: TGTGCCAGCAGCGTTTCGACTCTAGCGGGAGTAACAGATACGCAGTATTTT. It yields the protein CASSVSTLAGVTDTQYF.

In its sample, this clonotype ranks as medium-sized. The rearrangement uses TRBV20-1 and TRBJ2-2, with 9 bases identical to TRBD2. Germline V gene data show CDR1 as DFQATT and CDR2 as SNEGSKA (reference sequence). V dropped 6 bases and J dropped 5; count of bases not matched to a gene: 7. The CDR3 contains 14 residues. The DNA of the CDR3 is TGCAGTGCCTTAGCGGGAGAGGGGACCGGGGAGCTGTTTTTT. It translates to CSALAGEGTGELFF.

A note on this clonotype: Given a much more abundant clone one base away, this may be a read error. V and J are TRBV10-1 and TRBJ2-3; TRBD2 matches at 10 bases. The CDR3 sequence is 14 residues long. J lost 2 bases, V lost 9 bases, and 5 bases had no gene match. The V gene's germline CDR1 is WNHNN and CDR2 SYGVQD (reference sequence). The CDR3, as DNA: TGCGCCAGTACAGCGGGAGGGGACACAGATACGCAGTATTTT. It yields the protein CASTAGGDTDTQYF.

This clonotype is termed medium-sized. The rearrangement uses TRBV2 and TRBJ2-5; 7 nucleotides agree with TRBD1. The ends lost 6 bases at V and 5 bases at J; junction bases unmatched: 3. CDR3 length: 12 amino acids. The germline gives CDR1 SNHLY, CDR2 FYNNEI. The CDR3 coding sequence is TGTGCCAGCAGGAGGGGGCTTGAGACCCAGTACTTC. Translating it yields CASRRGLETQYF.

There are many counts of this clonotype. The chain is built from TRBV20-1 and TRBJ2-7, with D hard to call. Trimming took 6 bases from V and 0 from J, leaving 15 bases between them. Germline CDR1 reads DFQATT; CDR2 reads SNEGSKA (reference sequence). There are 14 residues in the CDR3. The CDR3 coding sequence is TGCAGTGCACAGAAGGCCCAAAGCTCCTACGAGCAGTACTTC. It specifies CSAQKAQSSYEQYF.

At least ten counts were recorded for this clonotype. The rearrangement links TRBV19 to TRBJ2-1; D uncertain. CDR3 size: 14 residues. Germline CDR1 LNHDA, CDR2 SQIVND (reference sequence). The V gene lost 3 bases and the J gene lost 4 bases, with 10 bases spanning the gap. This chain's CDR3 is CASSITQPYNEQFF. The CDR3 DNA sequence: TGTGCCAGTAGTATTACACAGCCTTACAATGAGCAGTTCTTC.

As for this clonotype: This may arise from a read error, as a much more abundant clone is one base away. V and J are TRBV7-9 and TRBJ2-1; tentatively, D is TRBD2 (5 bases). The CDR3 is 12 amino acids. Germline lookup yields CDR1 SEHNR and CDR2 FQNEAQ (reference sequence). Trimming took 5 bases from V and 11 from J, leaving 13 bases between them. This chain's CDR3 is CASSPERAKQFF. As DNA, the CDR3 is TGTGCCAGCAGCCCGGAGAGGGCGAAGCAGTTCTTC.

The V call is TRBV29-1, the J call TRBJ1-5; D gene unclear. Germline V lookup: CDR1 SQVTM, CDR2 ANQGSEA. The CDR3 extends over 13 amino acids. V was pared by 4 bases and J by 2 bases, with 9 bases between. In DNA form, the CDR3 reads TGCAGCGTTGGATCGGACGGCAATCAGCCCCAGCATTTT. Residues: CSVGSDGNQPQHF.

The genes are TRBV11-3 and TRBJ2-5; the D gene could be TRBD1 or TRBD2 (5 bases each). V shed 3 bases and J shed 5 bases, with 13 bases lying between them. Germline V gene data show CDR1 as SGHNT and CDR2 as YENEEA. The CDR3 covers 14 residues. The DNA of the CDR3 is TGTGCCAGCAGCTTTGTTCGGGGCAAGGAGACCCAGTACTTC. Translating gives CASSFVRGKETQYF.

About this clonotype: This may come from a read error, since a much larger clone is one base off. J is TRBJ2-1 and V is TRBV7-3; 7 bases agree with TRBD2. The germline V gene encodes CDR1 SGHTA and CDR2 FQGTGA. CDR3 length equals 18 residues. Trimming at V came to 0 bases and at J to 5 bases, leaving 13 bases not matched to a gene. This chain's CDR3 is CASSLTAFGLAVNNEQFF. CDR3 in DNA: TGTGCCAGCAGCTTAACAGCCTTCGGGCTAGCGGTGAACAATGAGCAGTTCTTC.

This clonotype was recorded once. One end of the junction does not line up with germline, which may come from a read error. V and J are TRBV5-6 and TRBJ1-1; a weak D match, TRBD1 (6 bases). Per germline, CDR1 SGHDT and CDR2 YYEEEE. The CDR3 spans 14 residues. CDR3 amino acids: CPSKETGVNTEAFF. The CDR3 region has the DNA TGTCCCAGCAAGGAGACAGGCGTTAACACTGAAGCTTTCTTC.